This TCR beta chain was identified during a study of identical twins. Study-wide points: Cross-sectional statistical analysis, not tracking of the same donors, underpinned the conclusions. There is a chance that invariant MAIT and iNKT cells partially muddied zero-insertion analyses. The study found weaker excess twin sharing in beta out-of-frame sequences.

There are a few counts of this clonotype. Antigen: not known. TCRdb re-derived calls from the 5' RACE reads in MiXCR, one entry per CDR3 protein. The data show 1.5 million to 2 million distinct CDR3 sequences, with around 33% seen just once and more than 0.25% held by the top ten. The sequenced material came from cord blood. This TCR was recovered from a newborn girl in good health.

Written as DNA, the CDR3 is TGTGCCAGCAGGACAGGGGGTTTCAGGACTGAAGCTTTCTTT. Its translation is CASRTGGFRTEAFF. J is TRBJ1-1 and V is TRBV12-3 or TRBV12-4, with 9 nucleotides matching TRBD1. This CDR3 contains 14 residues. The V segment lost 6 bases and the J segment 5 bases; nucleotides outside the gene matches: 7.